These 32 T cell receptor beta chains share one sample of origin, sequenced in a study of T cell responses to AZD1222 COVID-19 vaccine. Produced via immunoSEQ multiplex PCR; TCRdb's table is partial and in-frame only. The profile shows some 120,000 clones, roughly 91% of them singletons. Specimen: peripheral blood, collected on day 0 of AZD1222 vaccination. The receptors come from an adult in good health.

The CDR3 spells CASSLEREGLYEQYF. Here the CDR3 DNA reads TGTGCCAGCAGCCTAGAGCGGGAGGGCCTCTACGAGCAGTACTTC. The V gene is TRBV13, the J gene TRBJ2-7; 10 nucleotides line up with TRBD2. Germline values: CDR1 PRHDT, CDR2 FYEKMQ (reference sequence). V shed 5 bases and J 3 bases; nucleotides not matched to a gene: 7. CDR3 length: 15 amino acids. The full variable domain, completed using reference TRBV13 and TRBJ2-7, is AAGVIQSPRHLIKEKRETATLKCYPIPRHDTVYWYQQGPGQDPQFLISFYEKMQSDKGSIPDRFSAQQFSDYHSELNMSSLELGDSALYFCASSLEREGLYEQYFGPGTRLTVT.

This chain joins TRBV5-1 and TRBJ1-1; no clear D gene. The V and J ends lost 5 bases and 6 bases respectively, with 17 bases between them. Germline loops: CDR1 SGHRS, CDR2 YFSETQ. The CDR3 loop spans 14 amino acids. This CDR3 reads CASSLDRPGAEAFF. The DNA for the CDR3 is TGCGCCAGCAGTCTCGACCGACCGGGCGCTGAAGCTTTCTTT.

This clone was counted only a few times. The DNA for the CDR3 is TGTGCCAGCAGTTCTAGCGGGAGTATAAATGAGCAGTTCTTC. Translation: CASSSSGSINEQFF. The chain employs TRBV6-5 and TRBJ2-1; 10 bases are shared with TRBD2. With V trimmed by 4 bases and J by 7 bases, 4 bases remained unmatched. Per the germline V gene, CDR1 is MNHEY and CDR2 is SVGAGI. The CDR3 runs to 14 residues.

V is TRBV7-9 and J is TRBJ2-1; D gene uncertain. The CDR3 contains 14 residues. The germline V gene encodes CDR1 SEHNR and CDR2 FQNEAQ (reference sequence). Between the trimmed V and J ends, which lost 6 bases and 6 bases, there was a span of 15 bases. This CDR3 reads CASRAQKGINEQFF. CDR3 sequence (DNA): TGTGCCAGCAGAGCCCAGAAGGGTATCAATGAGCAGTTCTTC.

This clone was recorded only once. The rearrangement uses TRBV29-1 and TRBJ1-2, with TRBD1 matching over 9 bases. Per the germline V gene, CDR1 is SQVTM and CDR2 is ANQGSEA. The CDR3 runs 17 residues. J lost 0 bases, V lost 7 bases, and 15 bases had no gene match. In DNA, the CDR3 is TGCAGCGCTGCGAGAGGTTCGGGACAGGGCTCTAACTATGGCTACACCTTC. It specifies CSAARGSGQGSNYGYTF. Drawing the rest from reference TRBV29-1 and TRBJ1-2, the complete variable domain is SAVISQKPSRDICQRGTSLTIQCQVDSQVTMMFWYRQQPGQSLTLIATANQGSEATYESGFVIDKFPISRPNLTFSTLTVSNMSPEDSSIYLCSAARGSGQGSNYGYTFGSGTRLTVV.

This chain joins TRBV30 and TRBJ2-1; D is unresolved. The germline V gene has CDR1 GTSNPN and CDR2 SVGIG (reference sequence). Trimming cost V 2 bases and J 0 bases, with 8 bases left between them. The CDR3 length is 14 residues. The CDR3 DNA follows: TGTGCCTGGAGTCTTAAGGGCTCCTACAATGAGCAGTTCTTC. Protein sequence: CAWSLKGSYNEQFF.

This chain links TRBV2 with TRBJ1-2; no definite D call. V lost 0 bases, J lost 6 bases, and 5 bases lay in between. Germline V CDR1 and CDR2: SNHLY, FYNNEI. The CDR3 length is 12 residues. In DNA, the CDR3 is TGTGCCAGCAGTGAAGCGCCTAATGGCTACACCTTC. Translating it yields CASSEAPNGYTF.

The chain is built from TRBV5-1 and TRBJ1-4; TRBD1 matches at 7 bases. Germline V gives CDR1 SGHRS, CDR2 YFSETQ. The CDR3 sequence is 15 residues long. With 1 base clipped from V and 3 bases from J, the junction kept 3 bases outside the gene matches. DNA for the CDR3: TGCGCCAGCAGCTTGAGGGGGACAGCTAATGAAAAACTGTTTTTT. It is translated as CASSLRGTANEKLFF.

The J gene is TRBJ2-7, the V gene TRBV10-3, with D possibly matching TRBD2 (6 bases). This CDR3 has 16 residues. The V gene lost 3 bases and the J gene lost 1 base, with 16 bases spanning the gap. Germline CDR1 is ENHRY and CDR2 is SYGVKD. CDR3 loop: CAISESRGIGSYEQYF. Here the CDR3 DNA reads TGTGCCATCAGTGAATCCCGCGGGATAGGATCCTACGAGCAGTACTTC.

The chain has TRBV4-3 and TRBJ1-2; D gene uncertain. Trimming cost V 3 bases and J 5 bases, with 16 bases left between them. Germline loops: CDR1 LGHNA, CDR2 YSLEER. The CDR3 covers 15 residues. CDR3 nucleotide sequence: TGCGCCAGCAGCCACCTAGGTCCGAGAGAATATGGCTACACCTTC. Translation: CASSHLGPREYGYTF.

V usage is TRBV3-1 (or the pseudogene TRBV3-2) and J usage is TRBJ2-1; 10 nucleotides agree with TRBD2. The ends lost 0 bases at V and 10 bases at J; junction bases unmatched: 9. CDR3 size: 16 residues. Germline-derived CDR1 and CDR2 are LGHDT and YNNKEL (reference sequence). CDR3 bases: TGTGCCAGCAGCCAAGATGCCTCTAGCGGGAGTTTAGAGCAGTTCTTC. This sequence encodes CASSQDASSGSLEQFF.

CDR3 nucleotide sequence: TGTGCCTGGATGCTGGGGGTAAGCTCCTACAATGAGCAGTTCTTC. Its protein product is CAWMLGVSSYNEQFF. J is TRBJ2-1 and V is TRBV30; D may match TRBD1 or TRBD2 (5 bases each). CDR1 and CDR2 (germline): GTSNPN, SVGIG (reference sequence). CDR3 length: 15 amino acids. V lost 4 bases and J 0 bases, leaving 13 bases between the germline ends.

This chain joins TRBV2 and TRBJ2-1; no clear D. With 10 bases removed from V and 0 bases from J, the gap between germline ends came to 10 bases. Germline CDR1 reads SNHLY; CDR2 reads FYNNEI. This CDR3 has 13 amino acids. CDR3 bases: TGTGCCACCCCTTTGAGCTCCTACAATGAGCAGTTCTTC. As protein: CATPLSSYNEQFF.

The DNA for the CDR3 is TGTGCCAGCAGAGGGACAGGGGTCGGCTACACCTTC. Protein sequence: CASRGTGVGYTF. The chain joins TRBV2 to TRBJ1-2; 10 bases are a match to TRBD1. This CDR3 contains 12 residues. Germline V lookup: CDR1 SNHLY, CDR2 FYNNEI. The trim removed 6 bases at V and 8 bases at J, leaving 3 bases unmatched.

A few counts support this clone. The chain joins TRBV9 to TRBJ2-2; D is unresolved. Trimming left V 0 bases short and J 6 bases short, with 12 bases between. CDR1 SGDLS and CDR2 YYNGEE come from the germline V gene. The CDR3 runs to 15 residues. The CDR3: CASSVAPRQSGELFF. CDR3 sequence (DNA): TGTGCCAGCAGCGTAGCGCCCAGACAATCCGGGGAGCTGTTTTTT.

The chain recombines TRBV7-9 with TRBJ1-1; D gene ambiguous. Germline V CDR1 and CDR2: SEHNR, FQNEAQ (reference sequence). CDR3 size: 15 residues. Trimming shortened V by 8 bases and J by 6 bases, and 22 bases separated the two germline ends. CDR3 sequence (DNA): TGTGCCAGCTACCCCAGTCGGGCGCTTTCCGCTGAAGCTTTCTTT. Translating it yields CASYPSRALSAEAFF.

V is TRBV6-1 and J is TRBJ2-7; TRBD2 matches at 10 bases. The CDR3 sequence is 16 residues long. Germline V gives CDR1 MNHNS, CDR2 SASEGT. Germline trimming cut 4 bases from V and 0 bases from J; bases unmatched to any gene: 6. The CDR3 nucleotides read TGTGCCAGCAGTGGCGGACTAGCGGAGAGCTCCTACGAGCAGTACTTC. As protein: CASSGGLAESSYEQYF.

The gene calls are TRBV3-1 (or the pseudogene TRBV3-2) and TRBJ1-5; D ambiguous. V gave up 0 bases and J gave up 5 bases, with 5 bases separating them. CDR3 length equals 13 residues. The germline V gene has CDR1 LGHDT and CDR2 YNNKEL (reference sequence). As DNA, the CDR3 is TGTGCCAGCAGCCAAGAAGGAGATCAGCCCCAGCATTTT. This gives the protein CASSQEGDQPQHF.

V and J are TRBV24-1 and TRBJ2-3; D is unclear. Germline CDR1 KGHDR, CDR2 SFDVKD. Deletions cut 2 bases from V and 6 bases from J, with 11 bases between. This CDR3 region has 14 residues. The CDR3: CATSDYDPPDTQYF. The CDR3 bases are TGTGCCACCAGTGATTACGATCCCCCGGATACGCAGTATTTT.

The chain combines TRBV10-3 with TRBJ1-3; 9 bases line up with TRBD1. Unmatched junction bases numbered 1, after V lost 8 bases and J lost 2 bases. CDR3 size: 13 residues. The germline CDR1 and CDR2 sequences are ENHRY and SYGVKD. The CDR3 DNA reads TGTGCCATCTGGACAGGGGCTGGAAACACCATATATTTT. Protein: CAIWTGAGNTIYF.

V usage is TRBV12-3 or TRBV12-4 and J usage is TRBJ1-6; maybe TRBD1 (6 bases). The CDR3 extends over 13 amino acids. V dropped 5 bases and J dropped 9 bases, with 11 bases sitting between them. CDR3 region: CASSGQRLSPLHF. The CDR3 bases are TGTGCCAGCAGTGGACAGCGCCTTTCACCCCTCCACTTT.

CDR3 protein: CASSRRGGSNTGELFF. The CDR3 DNA sequence: TGTGCCAGCAGCCGCAGGGGCGGGAGCAACACCGGGGAGCTGTTTTTT. The V and J genes are TRBV7-2 and TRBJ2-2; perhaps TRBD2 as D (7 bases). The germline V gene encodes CDR1 SGHTA and CDR2 FQGNSA. Trimming pared 5 bases from V and 2 bases from J, leaving 15 bases between. The CDR3 covers 16 residues. Full variable domain (remainder filled in from reference TRBV7-2 and TRBJ2-2): GAGVSQSPSNKVTEKGKDVELRCDPISGHTALYWYRQSLGQGLEFLIYFQGNSAPDKSGLPSDRFSAERTGGSVSTLTIQRTQQEDSAVYLCASSRRGGSNTGELFFGEGSRLTVL.

The V gene is TRBV7-2, the J gene TRBJ2-7; D not certain. Trimming took off 4 bases at V and 0 bases at J, with 16 bases between the two ends. The germline V gene encodes CDR1 SGHTA and CDR2 FQGNSA. The CDR3 covers 16 residues. CDR3 protein: CASSSVEFLSSYEQYF. The CDR3 DNA is TGTGCCAGCAGCTCGGTGGAGTTCCTCAGCTCCTACGAGCAGTACTTC.

A single count supports this clone. The V gene is TRBV19, the J gene TRBJ1-1; D call uncertain. CDR1 and CDR2 from the germline V gene are LNHDA and SQIVND (reference sequence). This CDR3 has 12 amino acids. V lost 8 bases to trimming and J lost 0 bases, with 7 bases between them. CDR3 in amino acids: CASQALNTEAFF. CDR3 nucleotide sequence: TGTGCCAGTCAAGCGTTGAACACTGAAGCTTTCTTT.

This sequence joins TRBV5-5 and TRBJ2-7; D is perhaps TRBD2 (6 bases). Trimming took 1 base from V and 2 from J, leaving 13 bases between them. Germline values: CDR1 SGHKS, CDR2 YYEKEE (reference sequence). The CDR3 extends over 15 amino acids. CDR3 sequence: CASSLYWPGAYEQYF. The CDR3 DNA follows: TGTGCCAGCAGCTTGTATTGGCCGGGGGCCTACGAGCAGTACTTC.

The CDR3 loop reads CASSKTSPYNEQFF. The CDR3 DNA is TGTGCCAGCAGTAAGACTAGCCCCTACAATGAGCAGTTCTTC. This rearrangement joins TRBV6-2 or TRBV6-3 to TRBJ2-1, with 7 bases matching TRBD2. This CDR3 has 14 residues. The trim removed 5 bases at V and 2 bases at J, leaving 3 bases unmatched. Germline CDR1 reads MNHEY; CDR2 reads SVGEGT.

V and J are TRBV6-5 and TRBJ2-7; the match to TRBD1 covers 9 bases. Germline CDR1 is MNHEY and CDR2 is SVGAGI. The V gene end was trimmed by 5 bases and the J gene end by 5 bases; junction bases not matched to a gene: 10. The CDR3 sequence is 15 residues long. CDR3 bases: TGTGCCAGCAGTAACAGGGGGCCCTGGGTGAACGAGCAGTACTTC. Residues: CASSNRGPWVNEQYF.

The sample holds a few counts of this clone. The chain links TRBV5-8 to TRBJ2-1; 9 bases map to TRBD2. The CDR3 extends over 16 amino acids. Germline-derived CDR1 and CDR2 are SGHTS and YDEGEE. Germline trimming cut 4 bases from V and 8 bases from J; bases unmatched to any gene: 13. CDR3 nucleotide sequence: TGTGCCAGCAGCACGGAATACGGCGGGAGGGCTTATGAGCAGTTCTTC. Encoded protein: CASSTEYGGRAYEQFF.

The gene calls are TRBV6-5 and TRBJ2-7; D assignment may be TRBD1 or TRBD2 (6 bases each). V dropped 2 bases and J dropped 5 bases, with 13 bases sitting between them. This CDR3 has 14 amino acids. Germline V CDR1 and CDR2: MNHEY, SVGAGI. The CDR3 sequence: CASSYTSGADEQYF. As DNA, the CDR3 is TGTGCCAGCAGTTACACCTCGGGGGCGGACGAGCAGTACTTC.

The chain carries TRBV6-6 and TRBJ1-2, with D maybe TRBD1 (5 bases). Germline V gives CDR1 MNHNY, CDR2 SVGAGI (reference sequence). The CDR3 covers 13 residues. V lost 0 bases to trimming and J lost 8 bases, with 10 bases between them. The CDR3 nucleotides are TGTGCCAGCAGTTACTCGCAAGGGGACGGCTACACCTTC. Protein: CASSYSQGDGYTF.

The V and J genes are TRBV12-3 or TRBV12-4 and TRBJ2-3; D uncertain. V was trimmed by 2 bases and J by 1 base, leaving 4 bases between them. The CDR3 contains 13 residues. The CDR3 DNA is TGTGCCAGCAGTTTACTACGCACAGATACGCAGTATTTT. Protein product: CASSLLRTDTQYF.

V is TRBV2 and J is TRBJ2-7; D is unclear. There are 11 residues in the CDR3. The germline V and J ends were trimmed by 5 bases and 4 bases, with 6 bases remaining between them. CDR1 and CDR2 from the germline V gene are SNHLY and FYNNEI. The CDR3 DNA follows: TGTGCCAGCAGTTACGGGTACGAGCAGTACTTC. Translating gives CASSYGYEQYF.